This TCR beta chain was captured by sequencing in a study of shared clonotypes between healthy human individuals. After removal of 5 bases from V and 5 bases from J, the junction contained 7 bases not matched to a gene. The CDR3 has 14 residues. Germline assignment: CDR1 MGHRA and CDR2 YSYEKL. Naive CD8 cells lacked CD45RO, underwent positive selection for CCR7 and left out terminally differentiated effector memory CD45RA+ cells. Donors comprised only Caucasian adults living in Nashville, Tennessee. Only in-frame clones appear in the TCRdb table, and some are missing; sequencing was by immunoSEQ multiplex PCR. The sample shows roughly 570,000 clones, roughly 98% of them seen only once.

The sample comprised naive CD8+ T cells sorted from blood. The TCR was taken from a man aged 30-40 years in good health. The chain combines TRBV4-1 with TRBJ2-5; 8 bases are shared with TRBD1. The CDR3 DNA is TGCGCCAGCAGCTTTCGACAGGGGTTGGAGACCCAGTACTTC. It is translated as CASSFRQGLETQYF.